Presented here are 24 T cell receptor beta chains from one specimen sequenced in a study of blood T cell repertoires in COVID-19. Some clones are missing from TCRdb's copy, which holds only in-frame ones; the method was immunoSEQ multiplex PCR. Of approximately 200,000 clones in the sample, about 91% were seen once. Sequenced sample: peripheral blood. These receptors originate from a young woman with acute or convalescent COVID-19.

This chain joins TRBV7-9 and TRBJ2-5; D is perhaps TRBD1 (6 bases). CDR1 and CDR2 (germline): SEHNR, FQNEAQ (reference sequence). The CDR3 loop spans 12 amino acids. The V end lost 5 bases, the J end lost 9 bases, and 13 bases lay between the germline ends. The CDR3 DNA reads TGTGCCAGCAGCCCCACCCGACAGGCCCAGTACTTC. As protein: CASSPTRQAQYF.

The gene calls are TRBV6-6 and TRBJ1-2; 7 positions agree with TRBD1. With 5 bases clipped from V and 4 bases from J, the junction kept 7 bases outside the gene matches. CDR1 MNHNY and CDR2 SVGAGI come from the germline V gene (reference sequence). The CDR3 totals 14 residues. This CDR3 reads CASSTKTGIYGYTF. The CDR3 nucleotides are TGTGCCAGCAGTACGAAGACAGGGATCTATGGCTACACCTTC.

The chain links TRBV27 to TRBJ2-3; 8 bases line up with TRBD1. V lost 6 bases to trimming and J lost 4 bases; unmatched junction nucleotides: 6. The CDR3 loop spans 14 amino acids. The V gene's germline CDR1 is MNHEY and CDR2 SMNVEV (reference sequence). The chain's CDR3 is CASRTGEVPDTQYF. The CDR3 bases are TGTGCCAGCAGGACAGGGGAGGTTCCAGATACGCAGTATTTT.

The sample holds one count of this clone. This rearrangement joins TRBV14 to TRBJ2-6, with TRBD2 matching over 8 bases. The CDR3 has 20 residues. V lost 4 bases to trimming and J lost 0 bases; unmatched junction nucleotides: 14. Germline V gene sequence: CDR1 SGHDN, CDR2 FVKESK. The CDR3 here is CASSPRSTSALYSGANVLTF. CDR3 nucleotides: TGTGCCAGCAGCCCTAGATCGACTAGCGCCCTCTACTCTGGGGCCAACGTCCTGACTTTC. Full variable domain (missing parts from reference TRBV14 and TRBJ2-6): EAGVTQFPSHSVIEKGQTVTLRCDPISGHDNLYWYRRVMGKEIKFLLHFVKESKQDESGMPNNRFLAERTGGTYSTLKVQPAELEDSGVYFCASSPRSTSALYSGANVLTFGAGSRLTVL.

The genes are TRBV7-2 and TRBJ2-7, with a possible D match to TRBD1 (6 bases). Germline loops: CDR1 SGHTA, CDR2 FQGNSA. The CDR3 runs 13 residues. Trimming pared 4 bases from V and 9 bases from J, leaving 16 bases between. This CDR3 reads CASSSLQGWVQYF. Here the CDR3 DNA reads TGTGCCAGCAGCTCACTACAGGGCTGGGTGCAGTACTTC.

V gene TRBV28 combines with J gene TRBJ2-1; D gene uncertain. In germline, CDR1 is MDHEN, CDR2 SYDVKM. Trimming cost V 7 bases and J 6 bases, with 7 bases left between them. This CDR3 has 11 amino acids. The CDR3 DNA follows: TGTGCCAGCACCCAGGCCAATGAGCAGTTCTTC. Encoded protein: CASTQANEQFF.

V and J are TRBV28 and TRBJ2-1, with 8 bases that match TRBD2. The germline V gene encodes CDR1 MDHEN and CDR2 SYDVKM. J was trimmed by 6 bases and V by 5 bases; bases with no gene match: 12. This CDR3 has 16 residues. CDR3 loop: CASSPNPGLGGNEQFF. In DNA, the CDR3 is TGTGCCAGCAGTCCCAATCCGGGACTAGGAGGCAATGAGCAGTTCTTC.

In DNA, the CDR3 is TGTGCCACCAGTGATACAGCGGGAGGATACAATGAGCAGTTCTTC. It translates to CATSDTAGGYNEQFF. The chain combines TRBV24-1 with TRBJ2-1; 9 bases are shared with TRBD2. Germline assignment: CDR1 KGHDR and CDR2 SFDVKD. The junction had 3 bases not matched to a gene; V was cut back by 3 bases and J by 4 bases. The length of the CDR3 is 15 residues.

V gene TRBV2 combines with J gene TRBJ2-1, with unresolved D. There are 14 residues in the CDR3. CDR1 and CDR2 from the germline V gene are SNHLY and FYNNEI. The V and J ends lost 4 bases and 6 bases respectively, with 13 bases between them. CDR3 sequence (DNA): TGTGCCAGCAGTGTAATGAGTAGTCTCAATGAGCAGTTCTTC. It codes for CASSVMSSLNEQFF.

V and J are TRBV29-1 and TRBJ2-2; 7 nucleotides agree with TRBD1. This CDR3 spans 15 amino acids. Trimming removed 0 bases from V and 7 bases from J; junction bases left unmatched: 8. Germline loops: CDR1 SQVTM, CDR2 ANQGSEA. The CDR3 nucleotides read TGCAGCGTTGAAGAAGGCGGGCAGGGGGTCGGGGAGCTGTTTTTT. Translating it yields CSVEEGGQGVGELFF.

The chain employs TRBV29-1 and TRBJ2-6, with D possibly being TRBD2 (5 bases). Germline CDR1 SQVTM, CDR2 ANQGSEA. Trimming took 6 bases from V and 0 from J, leaving 9 bases between them. The CDR3 is 14 amino acids. CDR3 in amino acids: CSVVGNSGANVLTF. In DNA, the CDR3 is TGCAGCGTAGTCGGGAACTCTGGGGCCAACGTCCTGACTTTC.

The chain recombines TRBV7-9 with TRBJ1-4; the match to TRBD1 covers 8 bases. V was clipped by 5 bases and J by 8 bases; unmatched bases: 7. This CDR3 contains 14 residues. Per germline, CDR1 SEHNR and CDR2 FQNEAQ (reference sequence). CDR3 region: CASSPTGAGEKLFF. In DNA, the CDR3 is TGTGCCAGCAGCCCGACAGGGGCGGGCGAAAAACTGTTTTTT.

The rearrangement links TRBV30 to TRBJ1-4; D is ambiguous. Germline V gives CDR1 GTSNPN, CDR2 SVGIG (reference sequence). CDR3 size: 11 residues. Trimming removed 0 bases at V and 7 bases at J, with 3 bases between. DNA of the CDR3: TGTGCCTGGAGTGTCGGTGAAAAACTGTTTTTT. It is translated as CAWSVGEKLFF. The full variable domain, rest sourced from reference TRBV30 and TRBJ1-4, is SQTIHQWPATLVQPVGSPLSLECTVEGTSNPNLYWYRQAAGRGLQLLFYSVGIGQISSEVPQNLSASRPQDRQFILSSKKLLLSDSGFYLCAWSVGEKLFFGSGTQLSVL.

This clone was counted only a few times. V and J are TRBV11-3 and TRBJ2-3, with a possible D match to TRBD1 (5 bases). CDR1 SGHNT and CDR2 YENEEA come from the germline V gene. V lost 5 bases, J lost 4 bases, and 19 bases lay in between. The CDR3 sequence is 16 residues long. The CDR3 bases are TGTGCCAGCAGCCTGCGACAGCTTCCAAGGTCAGATACGCAGTATTTT. Translating it yields CASSLRQLPRSDTQYF.

V gene TRBV5-6 combines with J gene TRBJ2-1, with TRBD2 identical over 9 bases. CDR1 and CDR2 (germline): SGHDT, YYEEEE. V lost 1 base to trimming and J lost 3 bases; unmatched junction nucleotides: 8. The length of the CDR3 is 17 residues. The CDR3 loop is CASSLPVAGEYYNEQFF. In nucleotides, the CDR3 is TGTGCCAGCAGCTTGCCCGTAGCGGGAGAATACTACAATGAGCAGTTCTTC.

The chain employs TRBV2 and TRBJ2-2; weak D call: TRBD2 (6 bases). Germline V gene sequence: CDR1 SNHLY, CDR2 FYNNEI. The CDR3 loop spans 13 amino acids. Trimming shortened V by 0 bases and J by 7 bases, and 6 bases separated the two germline ends. CDR3 sequence: CASSEAGGGELFF. CDR3 in DNA: TGTGCCAGCAGTGAAGCGGGGGGCGGGGAGCTGTTTTTT.

This chain uses TRBV6-5 with TRBJ2-7; 10 bases are shared with TRBD2. Germline CDR1 MNHEY, CDR2 SVGAGI. Trimming removed 0 bases from V and 6 bases from J; junction bases left unmatched: 8. The CDR3 spans 16 residues. The CDR3 here is CASSYSIAGGGPEQYF. The DNA for the CDR3 is TGTGCCAGCAGTTACTCAATAGCGGGGGGTGGACCCGAGCAGTACTTC.

The chain employs TRBV19 and TRBJ2-1; perhaps TRBD2 as D (6 bases). Germline CDR1 LNHDA, CDR2 SQIVND (reference sequence). Between the trimmed V and J ends, which lost 2 bases and 7 bases, there was a span of 12 bases. This CDR3 region has 14 residues. DNA of the CDR3: TGTGCCAGTAGTATAAAGGCGGGGCCGAATGAGCAGTTCTTC. Its translation: CASSIKAGPNEQFF.

The chain joins TRBV11-3 to TRBJ2-7; D unresolved. The germline V gene encodes CDR1 SGHNT and CDR2 YENEEA. The CDR3 sequence is 12 residues long. V was shortened by 0 bases and J by 6 bases, with 6 bases between the two germline ends. The DNA of the CDR3 is TGTGCCAGCAGCTTAGATTCGTTCGAGCAGTACTTC. Translation: CASSLDSFEQYF.

CDR3: CASSLSTGAGNTIYF. The CDR3 DNA reads TGTGCCAGCAGCTTGTCGACAGGGGCTGGAAACACCATATATTTT. The chain links TRBV5-4 to TRBJ1-3; 8 positions agree with TRBD1. CDR3 length: 15 residues. Germline V gene lookup returns CDR1 SGHNT and CDR2 YYREEE (reference sequence). The trim removed 1 base at V and 2 bases at J, leaving 2 bases unmatched. Full variable domain (missing parts from reference TRBV5-4 and TRBJ1-3): ETGVTQSPTHLIKTRGQQVTLRCSSQSGHNTVSWYQQALGQGPQFIFQYYREEENGRGNFPPRFSGLQFPNYSSELNVNALELDDSALYLCASSLSTGAGNTIYFGEGSWLTVV.

The chain combines TRBV27 with TRBJ1-6; maybe TRBD1 (5 bases). This CDR3 is built from 12 residues. V lost 5 bases and J 10 bases, leaving 9 bases between the germline ends. Germline CDR1 is MNHEY and CDR2 is SMNVEV (reference sequence). The CDR3 sequence: CASSPDSSPLHF. For the CDR3, the DNA is TGTGCCAGCAGTCCCGACAGCTCACCCCTCCACTTT.

The chain is built from TRBV7-8 and TRBJ2-5; D ambiguous. The CDR3 loop spans 11 amino acids. V lost 5 bases and J 2 bases, leaving 3 bases between the germline ends. Germline CDR1 and CDR2: SGHVS and FQNEAQ. The CDR3 loop is CASSPQETQYF. The CDR3 nucleotides read TGTGCCAGCAGCCCTCAAGAGACCCAGTACTTC.

This clone was observed a few times. This chain connects TRBV10-3 to TRBJ2-1; 10 bases fit TRBD1. From germline, CDR1 is ENHRY and CDR2 SYGVKD. The CDR3 is 13 residues long. The J segment lost 8 bases and the V segment lost 8 bases, leaving 6 bases of the junction unmatched. CDR3 sequence reads: CAIGGQGFYEQFF. The CDR3 nucleotides read TGTGCCATCGGGGGACAGGGGTTCTATGAGCAGTTCTTC.

The gene calls are TRBV6-5 and TRBJ1-4; TRBD1 agrees at 10 bases. Trimming took 10 bases from V and 1 from J; bases not matched to a gene: 3. The germline gives CDR1 MNHEY, CDR2 SVGAGI. The CDR3 has 14 residues. For the CDR3, the DNA is TGTGCCACCCGGGACAGGGGAACTAATGAAAAACTGTTTTTT. Its protein is CATRDRGTNEKLFF.